This is a list of T cell receptor beta chains from one sample in a study of cytomegalovirus exposure and HLA in healthy donors. Produced via immunoSEQ multiplex PCR; TCRdb's table is partial and in-frame only. This table has 130,000 or so clones, over 80% appearing once. The specimen was PBMCs. These receptors all come from a middle-aged man in good health and CMV-seronegative. Each CDR3 is given with its conserved first and last residue. A D gene is named only where the DNA matches it firmly. Only part of the rows carry a size: once, few, many, or a class if the clone is expanded.

clone_size: -
j_call: TRBJ2-4
d_call: -
v_call: TRBV7-8
cdr3_nt: TGTGCCAGCAGCTTAGGGCTTGGTCCTAACATTCAGTACTTC
cdr3_aa: CASSLGLGPNIQYF

clone_size: -
j_call: TRBJ2-7
d_call: -
v_call: TRBV6-6
cdr3_nt: TGTGCCAGCAGTTACCGCAGGGGCCACGAGCAGTACTTC
cdr3_aa: CASSYRRGHEQYF

clone_size: few
j_call: TRBJ1-5
d_call: TRBD1
v_call: TRBV10-2
cdr3_nt: TGCGCCAGCAGGAAACAGGGGAGCCTTGGCAATCAGCCCCAGCATTTT
cdr3_aa: CASRKQGSLGNQPQHF

clone_size: -
j_call: TRBJ2-1
d_call: TRBD1
v_call: TRBV11-1
cdr3_nt: TGTGCCAGCAGCTTGATTGACAGGGGGTGGTATGAGCAGTTCTTC
cdr3_aa: CASSLIDRGWYEQFF

clone_size: few
j_call: TRBJ2-1
d_call: -
v_call: TRBV27
cdr3_nt: TGTGCCAGCAGTCTGGGGCCATCCAATGAGCAGTTCTTC
cdr3_aa: CASSLGPSNEQFF

clone_size: once
j_call: TRBJ2-7
d_call: TRBD2
v_call: TRBV29-1
cdr3_nt: TGCAGCGCCACTAGCGCCATATCCTACGAGCAGTACTTC
cdr3_aa: CSATSAISYEQYF

clone_size: -
j_call: TRBJ2-1
d_call: TRBD2
v_call: TRBV11-2
cdr3_nt: TGTGCCAGCAGTCCCAGCGGGAGGGCCTACAATGAGCAGTTCTTC
cdr3_aa: CASSPSGRAYNEQFF

clone_size: -
j_call: TRBJ1-1
d_call: -
v_call: TRBV9
cdr3_nt: TGTGCCAGCAGCCCCAATGGGGGGGCAGAAGCTTTCTTT
cdr3_aa: CASSPNGGAEAFF

clone_size: -
j_call: TRBJ1-2
d_call: -
v_call: TRBV7-2
cdr3_nt: TGTGCCAGCAGCTATCCGGGGGACTATGGCTACACCTTC
cdr3_aa: CASSYPGDYGYTF

clone_size: -
j_call: TRBJ1-5
d_call: -
v_call: TRBV6-1
cdr3_nt: TGTGCCAGCAGTGCTGGACGGGACAATCAGCCCCAGCATTTT
cdr3_aa: CASSAGRDNQPQHF

clone_size: -
j_call: TRBJ2-3
d_call: -
v_call: TRBV7-2
cdr3_nt: TGTGCCAGCAGCGGAATACAGTGGGACAAACGACCCACAGATACGCAGTATTTT
cdr3_aa: CASSGIQWDKRPTDTQYF

clone_size: -
j_call: TRBJ1-2
d_call: -
v_call: TRBV28
cdr3_nt: TGTGCCAGCAGTTTTATAACAACAGGGATGGTGGAAGCTAACTATGGCTACACCTTC
cdr3_aa: CASSFITTGMVEANYGYTF

clone_size: few
j_call: TRBJ1-1
d_call: -
v_call: TRBV18
cdr3_nt: TGTGCCAGCTCACCATACGGGGGGGAGGCTTTCTTT
cdr3_aa: CASSPYGGEAFF

clone_size: -
j_call: TRBJ1-6
d_call: -
v_call: TRBV6-5
cdr3_nt: TGTGCCCCCAGACCGGACAGAAATAATTCACCCCTCCACTTT
cdr3_aa: CAPRPDRNNSPLHF

clone_size: -
j_call: TRBJ2-7
d_call: -
v_call: TRBV7-9
cdr3_nt: TGTGCCAGCAGCTTAGTCGGACTTCGGTACGAGCAGTACTTC
cdr3_aa: CASSLVGLRYEQYF

clone_size: -
j_call: TRBJ2-3
d_call: TRBD2
v_call: TRBV5-6
cdr3_nt: TGTGCCAGCAGCTTGACTAGCGGGACCGCCCTTGATACGCAGTATTTT
cdr3_aa: CASSLTSGTALDTQYF

clone_size: -
j_call: TRBJ2-5
d_call: -
v_call: TRBV5-8
cdr3_nt: TGTGCCAGCAGCTCAGGGCTGGGGGGGGCGCGAGAGACCCAGTACTTC
cdr3_aa: CASSSGLGGARETQYF

clone_size: -
j_call: TRBJ2-1
d_call: -
v_call: TRBV29-1
cdr3_nt: TGCAGCGTTGATAGGGGGAGGGCCGGAAATGAGCAGTTCTTC
cdr3_aa: CSVDRGRAGNEQFF

clone_size: -
j_call: TRBJ1-5
d_call: -
v_call: TRBV7-9
cdr3_nt: TGTGCCAGCAGCTTAGACAGGGGCAATCAGCCCCAGCATTTT
cdr3_aa: CASSLDRGNQPQHF

clone_size: -
j_call: TRBJ2-3
d_call: -
v_call: TRBV7-2
cdr3_nt: TGTGCCAGCAGCTTAGTGGGCGGGATTAGCACAGATACGCAGTATTTT
cdr3_aa: CASSLVGGISTDTQYF

clone_size: once
j_call: TRBJ2-7
d_call: TRBD1
v_call: TRBV6-5
cdr3_nt: TGTGCCAGCAGCTGGGAAGGGACAGCCTACGAGCAGTACTTC
cdr3_aa: CASSWEGTAYEQYF

clone_size: -
j_call: TRBJ2-1
d_call: TRBD2
v_call: TRBV7-3
cdr3_nt: TGTGCCAGCAGCGCCTGGACTAGGGGCGATGAGCAGTTCTTC
cdr3_aa: CASSAWTRGDEQFF

clone_size: few
j_call: TRBJ2-7
d_call: -
v_call: TRBV5-1
cdr3_nt: TGCGCCAGCAGCTTGGTAGGGCTAGCTAAAGCCGAGCAGTACTTC
cdr3_aa: CASSLVGLAKAEQYF

clone_size: -
j_call: TRBJ1-5
d_call: TRBD1
v_call: TRBV6-5
cdr3_nt: TGTGCCAGCAGTTACGACAGGGGTTATCAGCCCCAGCATTTT
cdr3_aa: CASSYDRGYQPQHF

clone_size: -
j_call: TRBJ2-7
d_call: TRBD1
v_call: TRBV5-1
cdr3_nt: TGCGCCAGCAGCATGGGACAGGGGGGGTCCTACGAGCAGTACTTC
cdr3_aa: CASSMGQGGSYEQYF

clone_size: -
j_call: TRBJ2-7
d_call: -
v_call: TRBV6-5
cdr3_nt: TGTGCCAGCAGTGCAACCTTTAGCGTCTACGAGCAGTACTTC
cdr3_aa: CASSATFSVYEQYF

clone_size: -
j_call: TRBJ2-7
d_call: -
v_call: TRBV7-9
cdr3_nt: TGTTCCAGCAGCTTAGACAGCCCGTCCTACGAGCAGTACTTC
cdr3_aa: CSSSLDSPSYEQYF

clone_size: -
j_call: TRBJ2-5
d_call: -
v_call: TRBV9
cdr3_nt: TGTGCCAGCAGCGTAGATGGACTGGCCCCCGAGACCCAGTACTTC
cdr3_aa: CASSVDGLAPETQYF

clone_size: -
j_call: TRBJ2-7
d_call: -
v_call: TRBV6-8
cdr3_nt: TGTGCCAGCAGCCCCCGGCAGGGTGATTACTACGAGCAGTACTTC
cdr3_aa: CASSPRQGDYYEQYF

clone_size: -
j_call: TRBJ2-7
d_call: -
v_call: TRBV4-3
cdr3_nt: TGCGCCAGCAGCCCCCAGAGTCTGGGGGCGGGCGAGCAGTACTTC
cdr3_aa: CASSPQSLGAGEQYF

clone_size: once
j_call: TRBJ2-1
d_call: TRBD2
v_call: TRBV2
cdr3_nt: TGTGCCAGCAGGATACTAGCGGGGGTCTCCTACAATGAGCAGTTCTTC
cdr3_aa: CASRILAGVSYNEQFF

clone_size: -
j_call: TRBJ1-1
d_call: -
v_call: TRBV6-6
cdr3_nt: TGTGCCAGCAGTTCGGTCAAGAACACTGAAGCTTTCTTT
cdr3_aa: CASSSVKNTEAFF

clone_size: -
j_call: TRBJ1-1
d_call: TRBD1
v_call: TRBV15
cdr3_nt: TGTGCCACCAGCAGAGGGTTGGGACAGGGAGTCTCTGAAGCTTTCTTT
cdr3_aa: CATSRGLGQGVSEAFF

clone_size: -
j_call: TRBJ1-2
d_call: -
v_call: TRBV28
cdr3_nt: TGTGCCAGCACCGACCCTGGAGGCCCCAGTTACCGAGGTAACTATGGCTACACCTTC
cdr3_aa: CASTDPGGPSYRGNYGYTF

clone_size: -
j_call: TRBJ1-1
d_call: TRBD1
v_call: TRBV4-2
cdr3_nt: TGTGCCAGCAGCTCGGACAGGGACACTGAAGCTTTCTTT
cdr3_aa: CASSSDRDTEAFF

clone_size: -
j_call: TRBJ1-1
d_call: TRBD1
v_call: TRBV18
cdr3_nt: TGTGCCAGCTCACTGAGTCCGGGACAGGGCCCGGTGGACACTGAAGCTTTCTTT
cdr3_aa: CASSLSPGQGPVDTEAFF

clone_size: -
j_call: TRBJ1-5
d_call: -
v_call: TRBV11-1
cdr3_nt: TGTGCCAGCAGCCCGTCGGGGGGCGCGGGTCTTAGCAATCAGCCCCAGCATTTT
cdr3_aa: CASSPSGGAGLSNQPQHF

clone_size: -
j_call: TRBJ2-3
d_call: -
v_call: TRBV18
cdr3_nt: TGTGCCAGCTCACCAGGGGCGGTTAGCACAGATACGCAGTATTTT
cdr3_aa: CASSPGAVSTDTQYF

clone_size: -
j_call: TRBJ1-2
d_call: -
v_call: TRBV5-8
cdr3_nt: TGTGCCAGCAGCTTACTCTCAGGGTACTATGGCTACACCTTC
cdr3_aa: CASSLLSGYYGYTF